This T cell receptor (beta chain) was recovered during a study of blood T cell repertoires in COVID-19. The method was immunoSEQ multiplex PCR; TCRdb's version includes in-frame clones alone and lacks a portion of them. The sample holds about 400,000 clones; 88% are singletons and the top ten take about 0.89%. Which cohort a participant joined came from the clinical history participants gave. This clonotype originated in a woman younger than 45 with acute COVID-19. The sample comprised PBMCs or T cells enriched from blood (not recorded which).

In DNA form, the CDR3 reads TGTGCCAGCACCCCCCCCTCAACGGGGTACTCCTACGAGCAGTACTTC. Translating it yields CASTPPSTGYSYEQYF. The V gene is TRBV7-9, the J gene TRBJ2-7; maybe TRBD2 (5 bases). Trimming took 7 bases from V and 0 from J, leaving 19 bases between them. The CDR3 has 16 amino acids. The germline V gene encodes CDR1 SEHNR and CDR2 FQNEAQ (reference sequence).